The clone carrying this T cell receptor (beta chain) turned up a few times. Its target is not known. MiXCR was run by TCRdb on the 5' RACE reads, yielding one entry per CDR3 protein. The sample yields 350,000 to 550,000 distinct CDR3 sequences, roughly 20% seen once. This sample is part of a study of T cells after yellow fever vaccination. Study results and caveats: Reappearance after the booster was observed for most primary-vaccination clones (roughly 97% CD4, roughly 90% CD8). The secondary response peaked faster, at day 5 versus 15, but was weaker. Only a small proportion of the clonotypes turned up in both the CD4 and the CD8 compartments, likely arising from convergent recombination.

Trimming left V 5 bases short and J 6 bases short, with 5 bases between. This CDR3 is 10 amino acids long. The germline V gene encodes CDR1 SNHLY and CDR2 FYNNEI. The clonotype comes from a young man who received the YFV17D yellow fever vaccine. The specimen was PBMCs, collected before the yellow fever booster vaccination. The chain recombines TRBV2 with TRBJ2-7, with D hard to call. The CDR3 region has the DNA TGTGCCAGCAGTTTCTCCGAGCAGTACTTC. Protein sequence: CASSFSEQYF. The whole variable domain, filled in from reference TRBV2 and TRBJ2-7, reads EPEVTQTPSHQVTQMGQEVILRCVPISNHLYFYWYRQILGQKVEFLVSFYNNEISEKSEIFDDQFSVERPDGSNFTLKIRSTKLEDSAMYFCASSFSEQYFGPGTRLTVT.